A single sample is the source of the 4 T cell receptor beta chains below, sequenced in a study of T cells in Graves' hyperthyroidism and ophthalmopathy. From RNA transcripts, TCR beta CDR3 regions were amplified. TCR CDR3 underwent first-round RT-PCR with the HTBI primer set. TCRdb recomputed calls from the multiplex PCR reads with MiXCR, one row per CDR3 protein. The sample holds a few hundred thousand distinct CDR3 sequences, roughly 46% seen once. The specimen sequenced was peripheral blood or thyroid tissue (not recorded which). These receptor sequences come from a woman aged 18 to 35 with Graves' hyperthyroidism.

This clonotype occurred many times. The V gene is TRBV11-2, the J gene TRBJ2-7, with D possibly TRBD2 on 6 matching bases. The V end lost 1 base, the J end lost 3 bases, and 13 bases lay between the germline ends. Germline CDR1 SGHAT, CDR2 FQNNGV. The CDR3 is 15 amino acids. The CDR3 here is CASSLVLALSYEQYF. CDR3 DNA: TGTGCCAGCAGCTTAGTTCTAGCGTTGAGCTACGAGCAGTACTTC.

The chain couples TRBV7-2 to TRBJ2-7; 12 positions agree with TRBD1. Germline V CDR1 and CDR2: SGHTA, FQGNSA. This CDR3 comprises 14 residues. V lost 7 bases and J lost 4; bases outside the gene matches: 5. The CDR3 sequence: CASTKGQGAYEQYF. CDR3 nucleotides: TGTGCCAGCACCAAGGGACAGGGGGCATACGAGCAGTACTTC. Together with reference TRBV7-2 and TRBJ2-7, the CDR3 gives the full variable domain: GAGVSQSPSNKVTEKGKDVELRCDPISGHTALYWYRQSLGQGLEFLIYFQGNSAPDKSGLPSDRFSAERTGGSVSTLTIQRTQQEDSAVYLCASTKGQGAYEQYFGPGTRLTVT.

Worth noting for this clonotype: A read error may be the cause here, since a much bigger clone is one base away. The chain couples TRBV7-2 to TRBJ1-2; TRBD1 matches 7 bases. This CDR3 has 17 amino acids. V gave up 6 bases and J gave up 8 bases; unmatched junction bases: 21. Germline V CDR1 and CDR2: SGHTA, FQGNSA. The CDR3 protein is CASRSPLAQRTGGGYTF. The DNA for the CDR3 is TGTGCCAGCAGATCCCCACTCGCACAAAGGACAGGAGGAGGCTACACCTTC. Complete variable domain (other parts from reference TRBV7-2 and TRBJ1-2): GAGVSQSPSNKVTEKGKDVELRCDPISGHTALYWYRQSLGQGLEFLIYFQGNSAPDKSGLPSDRFSAERTGGSVSTLTIQRTQQEDSAVYLCASRSPLAQRTGGGYTFGSGTRLTVV.

This clonotype was observed at least ten times. The J gene is TRBJ1-5, the V gene TRBV4-1; D perhaps matches TRBD1 (6 bases). Per the germline V gene, CDR1 is MGHRA and CDR2 is YSYEKL. The CDR3 runs 15 residues. The V end was cut by 3 bases, the J end by 0 bases, with 9 bases between. The CDR3 sequence: CASSHRGVSNQPQHF. As DNA, the CDR3 is TGCGCCAGCAGCCACAGGGGAGTTAGCAATCAGCCCCAGCATTTT.